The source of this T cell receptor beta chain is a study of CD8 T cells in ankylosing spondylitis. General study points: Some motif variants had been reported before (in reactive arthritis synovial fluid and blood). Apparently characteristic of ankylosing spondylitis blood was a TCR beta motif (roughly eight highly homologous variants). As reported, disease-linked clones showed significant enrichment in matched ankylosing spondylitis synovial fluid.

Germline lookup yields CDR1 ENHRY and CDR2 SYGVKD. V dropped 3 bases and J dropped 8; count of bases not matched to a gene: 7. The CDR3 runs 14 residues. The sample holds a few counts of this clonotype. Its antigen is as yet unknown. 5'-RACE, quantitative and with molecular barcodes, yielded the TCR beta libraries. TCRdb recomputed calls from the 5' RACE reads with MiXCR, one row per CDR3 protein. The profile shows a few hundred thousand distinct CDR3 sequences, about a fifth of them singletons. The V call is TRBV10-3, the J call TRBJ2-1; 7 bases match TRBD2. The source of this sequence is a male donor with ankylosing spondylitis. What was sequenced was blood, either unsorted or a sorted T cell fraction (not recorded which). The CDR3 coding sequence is TGTGCCATCAGTGATGAACTAGCGAGGGATGAGCAGTTCTTC. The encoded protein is CAISDELARDEQFF.